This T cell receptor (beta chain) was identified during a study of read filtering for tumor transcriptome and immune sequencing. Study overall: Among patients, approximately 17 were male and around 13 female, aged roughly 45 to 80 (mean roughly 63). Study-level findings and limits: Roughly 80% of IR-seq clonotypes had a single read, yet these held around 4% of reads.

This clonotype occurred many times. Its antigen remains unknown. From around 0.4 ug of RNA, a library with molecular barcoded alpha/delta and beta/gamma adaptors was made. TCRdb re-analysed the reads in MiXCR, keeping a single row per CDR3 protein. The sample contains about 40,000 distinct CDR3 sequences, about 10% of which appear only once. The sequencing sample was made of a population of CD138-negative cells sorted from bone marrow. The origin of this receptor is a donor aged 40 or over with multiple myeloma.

CDR3 bases: TGCGCCAGCAGCTTGGGGGCTAGCGGGATGCAGGCAGATACGCAGTATTTT. Amino acids: CASSLGASGMQADTQYF. The rearrangement joins TRBV5-1 to TRBJ2-3, with 9 nucleotides matching TRBD2. This CDR3 region has 17 residues. Trimming took 0 bases from V and 4 from J; bases not matched to a gene: 9. Germline CDR1 reads SGHRS; CDR2 reads YFSETQ.